The 31 T cell receptor beta chains below were found in one sample sequenced in a study of shared clonotypes between healthy human individuals. This table comes from immunoSEQ multiplex PCR, and its TCRdb copy is limited to in-frame clones, with some not included. The table lists approximately 720,000 clones, 60% to 80% of them singletons. The sample consisted of memory CD4+ T cells sorted from blood. Subset described: CD45RA-negative fraction. All receptors come from a woman in her 30s in good health.

The J gene is TRBJ1-2, the V gene TRBV11-2; D not resolved. Germline loops: CDR1 SGHAT, CDR2 FQNNGV. Between the trimmed V and J ends, which lost 6 bases and 3 bases, there was a span of 14 bases. The CDR3 spans 14 residues. Here the CDR3 DNA reads TGTGCCAGCAGAACCGGGTATCCTGACTATGGCTACACCTTC. Translated: CASRTGYPDYGYTF.

This clone was seen only a few times. This specimen includes other DNA sequences encoding the same CDR3. The J gene is TRBJ2-5, the V gene TRBV20-1; D unresolved. The V end was cut by 5 bases, the J end by 5 bases, with 9 bases between. The CDR3 runs 11 residues. Germline CDR1 is DFQATT and CDR2 is SNEGSKA (reference sequence). The CDR3 sequence is CSAGPGETQYF. The CDR3 DNA sequence: TGCAGTGCTGGCCCGGGCGAGACCCAGTACTTC.

This chain uses TRBV6-1 with TRBJ1-5; D unclear. From germline, CDR1 is MNHNS and CDR2 SASEGT. Trimming stripped 2 bases from V and 1 base from J, with 9 bases between. The CDR3 contains 15 residues. For the CDR3, the DNA is TGTGCCAGCAGTGAATGGAGCCTAAGCAATCAGCCCCAGCATTTT. Protein product: CASSEWSLSNQPQHF.

V is TRBV18 and J is TRBJ2-5; D could derive from TRBD1 or TRBD2 (6 bases each). Trimming left V 2 bases short and J 4 bases short, with 17 bases between. Germline V CDR1 and CDR2: KGHSH, LQKENI. This CDR3 region has 16 residues. The CDR3, as DNA: TGTGCCAGCTCACCAATCCAACAGGGAGGTCGAGAGACCCAGTACTTC. Translation gives CASSPIQQGGRETQYF.

This clone came up once. The rearrangement joins TRBV18 to TRBJ2-1; D may be TRBD1 (6 bases). The ends were cut back, 4 bases at V and 0 bases at J, with 19 bases in the middle. CDR1 KGHSH and CDR2 LQKENI come from the germline V gene. The CDR3 sequence is 18 residues long. CDR3 sequence: CASSRDMPDISSYNEQFF. The CDR3 region has the DNA TGTGCCAGCTCACGGGACATGCCCGATATTAGCTCCTACAATGAGCAGTTCTTC. The complete variable domain, with remaining parts taken from reference TRBV18 and TRBJ2-1, reads NAGVMQNPRHLVRRRGQEARLRCSPMKGHSHVYWYRQLPEEGLKFMVYLQKENIIDESGMPKERFSAEFPKEGPSILRIQQVVRGDSAAYFCASSRDMPDISSYNEQFFGPGTRLTVL.

As DNA, the CDR3 is TGTGCCAGTAGACGGAGTCCAGGGGGCTACGAGCAGTACTTC. Translating it yields CASRRSPGGYEQYF. The chain carries TRBV19 and TRBJ2-7, with TRBD1 matching over 7 bases. Germline V CDR1 and CDR2: LNHDA, SQIVND (reference sequence). The CDR3 length is 14 residues. V was clipped by 6 bases and J by 3 bases; unmatched bases: 8. The complete variable domain, with remaining parts taken from reference TRBV19 and TRBJ2-7, reads DGGITQSPKYLFRKEGQNVTLSCEQNLNHDAMYWYRQDPGQGLRLIYYSQIVNDFQKGDIAEGYSVSREKKESFPLTVTSAQKNPTAFYLCASRRSPGGYEQYFGPGTRLTVT.

J is TRBJ1-1 and V is TRBV4-1; no reliable D call. Germline V lookup: CDR1 MGHRA, CDR2 YSYEKL. V lost 6 bases and J 5 bases, leaving 13 bases between the germline ends. This CDR3 region has 13 residues. CDR3 amino acids: CASSPFHRTEAFF. For the CDR3, the DNA is TGCGCCAGCAGTCCCTTTCATAGGACTGAAGCTTTCTTT.

This chain links TRBV7-9 with TRBJ2-5; the match to TRBD2 covers 15 bases. After removal of 5 bases from V and 5 bases from J, the junction contained 3 bases not matched to a gene. Germline CDR1 is SEHNR and CDR2 is FQNEAQ (reference sequence). The CDR3 totals 15 residues. The CDR3 coding sequence is TGTGCCAGCAGCCGGGGGACTAGCGGGAGGGAGACCCAGTACTTC. Amino acid sequence: CASSRGTSGRETQYF.

This clone is a singleton in its sample. The chain links TRBV5-1 to TRBJ1-1; 7 bases agree with TRBD1. J lost 6 bases, V lost 4 bases, and 9 bases had no gene match. This CDR3 contains 14 residues. The germline CDR1 and CDR2 sequences are SGHRS and YFSETQ. The CDR3 is CASSLLTGPSEAFF. Here the CDR3 DNA reads TGCGCCAGCAGCCTTTTGACAGGGCCATCTGAAGCTTTCTTT.

The J gene is TRBJ2-7, the V gene TRBV5-1; 7 nucleotides agree with TRBD1. Germline CDR1 reads SGHRS; CDR2 reads YFSETQ. The CDR3 runs to 14 residues. V shed 7 bases, J shed 1 base, and the junction held 8 bases outside the gene matches. The CDR3 loop is CASRLTGMSYEQYF. CDR3 sequence (DNA): TGCGCCAGCCGCCTGACAGGGATGTCCTACGAGCAGTACTTC.

This clone was observed a handful of times. V usage is TRBV7-8 and J usage is TRBJ2-7; 8 bases map to TRBD2. Per germline, CDR1 SGHVS and CDR2 FQNEAQ. V was pared by 5 bases and J by 3 bases, with 6 bases of the junction left unmatched. The CDR3 has 14 residues. CDR3 in DNA: TGTGCCAGCAGCCCACGGGAGGGTTTCTACGAGCAGTACTTC. Translation gives CASSPREGFYEQYF.

V usage is TRBV5-8 and J usage is TRBJ2-7, with TRBD1 matching 9 bases. The germline gives CDR1 SGHTS, CDR2 YDEGEE. The CDR3 length is 15 residues. Trimming at V came to 4 bases and at J to 2 bases, leaving 7 bases not matched to a gene. The DNA of the CDR3 is TGTGCCAGCAGCCCGCGGGGACAGGGTACCTACGAGCAGTACTTC. As protein: CASSPRGQGTYEQYF.

This chain links TRBV5-4 with TRBJ2-7; 11 bases align to TRBD1. The CDR3 sequence is 14 residues long. V was pared by 6 bases and J by 4 bases, with 6 bases of the junction left unmatched. The germline V gene has CDR1 SGHNT and CDR2 YYREEE (reference sequence). The CDR3 here is CASNRDRGRYEQYF. As DNA, the CDR3 is TGTGCCAGCAACCGGGACAGGGGGAGGTACGAGCAGTACTTC. Full variable domain (missing parts from reference TRBV5-4 and TRBJ2-7): ETGVTQSPTHLIKTRGQQVTLRCSSQSGHNTVSWYQQALGQGPQFIFQYYREEENGRGNFPPRFSGLQFPNYSSELNVNALELDDSALYLCASNRDRGRYEQYFGPGTRLTVT.

This clone was seen only a few times. A much larger clone differs by one base, so this may be a read error. At the DNA level, this CDR3 is encoded by other sequences in the same sample as well. The rearrangement links TRBV5-1 to TRBJ1-4; 8 nucleotides line up with TRBD1. The CDR3 sequence is 15 residues long. J lost 4 bases, V lost 0 bases, and 2 bases had no gene match. Germline V CDR1 and CDR2: SGHRS, YFSETQ. CDR3 protein: CASSLADRDNEKLFF. Written as DNA, the CDR3 is TGCGCCAGCAGCTTGGCGGACAGGGATAATGAAAAACTGTTTTTT.

The chain has TRBV30 and TRBJ1-6, with 7 bases identical to TRBD1. Germline CDR1 and CDR2: GTSNPN and SVGIG (reference sequence). CDR3 length: 14 amino acids. V gave up 7 bases and J gave up 6 bases; unmatched junction bases: 9. In DNA form, the CDR3 reads TGTGCCTTATCCGGGACAGTTCCTAATTCACCCCTCCACTTT. It translates to CALSGTVPNSPLHF.

The rearrangement links TRBV6-6 to TRBJ1-3, with a weak D call TRBD1 (6 bases). Germline CDR1 and CDR2: MNHNY and SVGAGI (reference sequence). The CDR3 totals 15 residues. The V gene lost 6 bases and the J gene lost 1 base, with 13 bases spanning the gap. The CDR3 DNA reads TGTGCCAGCAGCCATCTAGGGGGGTCTGGAAACACCATATATTTT. Its protein is CASSHLGGSGNTIYF.

On this clone: Different DNA sequences within this sample yield the same CDR3. V usage is TRBV29-1 and J usage is TRBJ2-5; the match to TRBD2 covers 7 bases. Germline CDR1 is SQVTM and CDR2 is ANQGSEA. Trimming cost V 5 bases and J 1 base; bases outside gene matches: 1. The CDR3 sequence is 12 residues long. In DNA, the CDR3 is TGCAGCGTTAGGGAGGGCCAAGAGACCCAGTACTTC. Protein sequence: CSVREGQETQYF.

This clone was picked up one time. The chain combines TRBV6-1 with TRBJ1-1, with D perhaps TRBD1 (6 bases). This CDR3 spans 15 amino acids. Per germline, CDR1 MNHNS and CDR2 SASEGT. V dropped 2 bases and J dropped 5 bases, with 15 bases sitting between them. The CDR3 spells CASSEWSGVDTEAFF. The CDR3 bases are TGTGCCAGCAGTGAATGGTCAGGGGTGGATACTGAAGCTTTCTTT.

The chain combines TRBV19 with TRBJ2-7; tentatively, D is TRBD1 (5 bases). Germline loops: CDR1 LNHDA, CDR2 SQIVND (reference sequence). CDR3 length: 13 residues. V lost 4 bases and J 5 bases, leaving 12 bases between the germline ends. The CDR3 nucleotides are TGTGCCAGTAGTAGGGGAAGGGGCGACGAGCAGTACTTC. It encodes CASSRGRGDEQYF.

The chain links TRBV20-1 to TRBJ2-3; D is possibly TRBD2 (5 bases). The V and J ends lost 5 bases and 14 bases respectively, with 17 bases between them. This CDR3 is built from 11 residues. CDR1 and CDR2 (germline): DFQATT, SNEGSKA (reference sequence). The CDR3 reads CSAPLPPAGYF. The CDR3 DNA follows: TGCAGTGCTCCCCTTCCCCCCGCGGGGTATTTT.

The V call is TRBV19, the J call TRBJ1-3, with D hard to call. CDR1 is LNHDA and CDR2 is SQIVND in the germline V gene (reference sequence). V was clipped by 5 bases and J by 2 bases, with 7 bases between them. This CDR3 comprises 13 residues. CDR3 nucleotides: TGTGCCAGTAGTCTGCAGGCTGGAAACACCATATATTTT. This translates into CASSLQAGNTIYF.

This chain connects TRBV6-6 to TRBJ1-2; a possible D gene is TRBD1 (6 bases). The CDR3 sequence is 13 residues long. V was shortened by 1 base and J by 8 bases, with 11 bases between the two germline ends. Per the germline V gene, CDR1 is MNHNY and CDR2 is SVGAGI (reference sequence). The CDR3 spells CASSYWDIRGYTF. DNA for the CDR3: TGTGCCAGCAGTTACTGGGACATCCGAGGCTACACCTTC.

This chain connects TRBV5-4 to TRBJ1-1, with D uncertain. The length of the CDR3 is 12 residues. Germline CDR1 is SGHNT and CDR2 is YYREEE (reference sequence). V was trimmed by 0 bases and J by 7 bases, leaving 7 bases between them. The CDR3 DNA follows: TGTGCCAGCAGCTTGGCCCAGCATGAAGCTTTCTTT. Residues: CASSLAQHEAFF.

V is TRBV6-5 and J is TRBJ1-2; 8 bases are a match to TRBD1. J was trimmed by 6 bases and V by 8 bases; bases with no gene match: 14. CDR3 length: 15 residues. The germline CDR1 and CDR2 sequences are MNHEY and SVGAGI. The CDR3 reads CASGPGTGPKDGYTF. The CDR3 DNA reads TGTGCCAGCGGCCCCGGGACAGGCCCGAAGGATGGCTACACCTTC.

This chain connects TRBV5-1 to TRBJ1-2; TRBD1 agrees at 9 bases. Germline V gene data show CDR1 as SGHRS and CDR2 as YFSETQ. This CDR3 is built from 16 residues. With V trimmed by 0 bases and J by 7 bases, 10 bases remained unmatched. In nucleotides, the CDR3 is TGCGCCAGCAGCTTGGACGTGGGACAGGGTTTCTCTGGCTACACCTTC. Its protein product is CASSLDVGQGFSGYTF.

The chain employs TRBV28 and TRBJ1-5; D might be TRBD1 (5 bases). Germline V gives CDR1 MDHEN, CDR2 SYDVKM. The length of the CDR3 is 14 residues. V gave up 7 bases and J gave up 3 bases, with 13 bases separating them. This CDR3 is CASKKGTYNQPQHF. The DNA of the CDR3 is TGTGCCAGCAAAAAAGGGACCTACAATCAGCCCCAGCATTTT.

The chain links TRBV11-3 to TRBJ2-1; 12 positions agree with TRBD2. The CDR3 spans 15 residues. The junction had 3 bases not matched to a gene; V was cut back by 5 bases and J by 4 bases. Germline V gene sequence: CDR1 SGHNT, CDR2 YENEEA. In DNA form, the CDR3 reads TGTGCCAGCAGCCCGACTAGCGGGAGTTACAATGAGCAGTTCTTC. Translation gives CASSPTSGSYNEQFF.

Comment on this clone: Different DNA sequences within this sample yield the same CDR3. The rearrangement uses TRBV5-1 and TRBJ2-7, with 13 bases identical to TRBD2. The CDR3 runs to 14 residues. The germline CDR1 and CDR2 sequences are SGHRS and YFSETQ. Trimming cost V 3 bases and J 6 bases; bases outside gene matches: 3. CDR3 loop: CASSSGTSGIEQYF. DNA of the CDR3: TGCGCCAGCAGCTCCGGGACTAGCGGGATCGAGCAGTACTTC.

J is TRBJ2-7 and V is TRBV9; 8 bases agree with TRBD2. Germline trimming cut 3 bases from V and 6 bases from J; bases unmatched to any gene: 17. Germline assignment: CDR1 SGDLS and CDR2 YYNGEE. The CDR3 spans 17 residues. CDR3 protein: CASSAGRAGTSQGEQYF. The CDR3 DNA follows: TGTGCCAGCAGCGCCGGCCGAGCCGGGACTAGTCAGGGCGAGCAGTACTTC.

The rearrangement uses TRBV28 and TRBJ1-2; D might be TRBD1 (6 bases). V was clipped by 3 bases and J by 6 bases, with 20 bases between them. Germline CDR1 MDHEN, CDR2 SYDVKM. The CDR3 length is 16 residues. CDR3 region: CASSLHTGRVGDGYTF. The CDR3 nucleotides are TGTGCCAGCAGTTTGCACACAGGGCGTGTTGGTGATGGCTACACCTTC.

The V call is TRBV7-2, the J call TRBJ2-3, with TRBD2 matching over 9 bases. The CDR3 length is 14 residues. CDR1 is SGHTA and CDR2 is FQGNSA in the germline V gene. Unmatched junction bases numbered 4, after V lost 5 bases and J lost 4 bases. For the CDR3, the DNA is TGTGCCAGCAGCCCAAGACTAGCGGCAGATACGCAGTATTTT. It encodes CASSPRLAADTQYF.